This T cell receptor beta chain is from a study of T cell changes during pregnancy in multiple sclerosis. Sequenced by immunoSEQ multiplex PCR; TCRdb stores in-frame clones only, minus some. The data contain some 41,000 clones, roughly nine tenths of them singletons. This specimen consisted of CD4+ T cells from peripheral blood mononuclear cells, obtained in the third trimester of pregnancy. This TCR was recovered from a female donor in good health, enrolled as a control in a pregnancy study.

For the CDR3, the DNA is TGTGCCAGCAGTTCAGCCCTGGGACAGCACAATGAGCAGTTCTTC. Amino acid sequence: CASSSALGQHNEQFF. V and J are TRBV28 and TRBJ2-1; 7 positions match TRBD1. Germline lookup yields CDR1 MDHEN and CDR2 SYDVKM. This CDR3 region has 15 residues. V lost 4 bases, J lost 5 bases, and 8 bases stayed unmatched.